This is a list of T cell receptor beta chains from one sample in a study of cytomegalovirus exposure and HLA in healthy donors. Sequencing used immunoSEQ multiplex PCR; TCRdb keeps in-frame clones, though not all of them. The repertoire includes roughly 150,000 clones, about 10% of them detected once, and 1.8% sits in the top ten. The sequenced sample consisted of PBMCs. These receptors were taken from a man in his fifties or sixties in good health and CMV-seronegative. CDR3s include the opening cysteine and the closing phenylalanine or tryptophan. Fields, in order: V gene, J gene, clone size, D gene, CDR3 protein, CDR3 DNA. D genes are given only for firm matches. Where a row states a size, it is once, few, many or the class of an expanded clone; other rows omit it.

v_call: TRBV19; j_call: TRBJ1-5; clone_size: .; d_call: TRBD1; cdr3_aa: CASSFGQGARSNQPQHF; cdr3_nt: TGTGCCAGTAGCTTCGGACAGGGGGCGAGGAGCAATCAGCCCCAGCATTTT
v_call: TRBV6-1; j_call: TRBJ1-5; clone_size: few; d_call: .; cdr3_aa: CASRQNSNQPQHF; cdr3_nt: TGTGCCAGCAGACAGAATAGCAATCAGCCCCAGCATTTT
v_call: TRBV19; j_call: TRBJ2-7; clone_size: few; d_call: TRBD1; cdr3_aa: CASSYQGGSPTYEQYF; cdr3_nt: TGTGCCAGTAGTTACCAAGGGGGCTCTCCTACCTACGAGCAGTACTTC
v_call: TRBV5-5; j_call: TRBJ1-2; clone_size: .; d_call: .; cdr3_aa: CASSLGHNYGYTF; cdr3_nt: TGTGCCAGCAGCTTGGGGCATAACTATGGCTACACCTTC
v_call: TRBV2; j_call: TRBJ2-5; clone_size: few; d_call: .; cdr3_aa: CASSYQGSVGETQYF; cdr3_nt: TGTGCCAGCAGTTACCAGGGGTCGGTAGGAGAGACCCAGTACTTC
v_call: TRBV7-9; j_call: TRBJ1-1; clone_size: few; d_call: .; cdr3_aa: CASSSGQWNTEAFF; cdr3_nt: TGTGCCAGCAGCTCCGGACAGTGGAACACTGAAGCTTTCTTT
v_call: TRBV18; j_call: TRBJ2-2; clone_size: few; d_call: TRBD2; cdr3_aa: CASSPGRGSGELFF; cdr3_nt: TGTGCCAGCTCACCCGGGAGGGGAAGCGGGGAGCTGTTTTTT
v_call: TRBV9; j_call: TRBJ2-5; clone_size: .; d_call: .; cdr3_aa: CASSVGVEAQYF; cdr3_nt: TGTGCCAGCAGCGTAGGAGTCGAGGCCCAGTACTTC
v_call: TRBV4-1; j_call: TRBJ2-7; clone_size: .; d_call: TRBD2; cdr3_aa: CASSRTSGSAGEQYF; cdr3_nt: TGCGCCAGCAGCCGGACTAGCGGCTCCGCGGGGGAGCAGTACTTC
v_call: TRBV30; j_call: TRBJ1-2; clone_size: .; d_call: .; cdr3_aa: CAWRKTGGGGYTF; cdr3_nt: TGTGCCTGGAGGAAGACCGGAGGAGGTGGCTACACCTTC
v_call: TRBV7-9; j_call: TRBJ1-2; clone_size: .; d_call: TRBD1; cdr3_aa: CASSLVPRTGGADGYTF; cdr3_nt: TGTGCCAGCAGCTTAGTTCCGAGGACAGGGGGCGCGGATGGCTACACCTTC
v_call: TRBV4-2; j_call: TRBJ2-5; clone_size: few; d_call: TRBD2; cdr3_aa: CASSQAPSGGQETQYF; cdr3_nt: TGTGCCAGCAGCCAAGCCCCTAGCGGAGGCCAAGAGACCCAGTACTTC
v_call: TRBV6-5; j_call: TRBJ1-1; clone_size: few; d_call: .; cdr3_aa: CASSSNRMVTEAFF; cdr3_nt: TGTGCCAGCAGTTCGAACAGGATGGTCACTGAAGCTTTCTTT
v_call: TRBV6-4; j_call: TRBJ2-3; clone_size: once; d_call: TRBD2; cdr3_aa: CASSGLAGTSTDTQYF; cdr3_nt: TGTGCCAGCAGTGGCCTAGCGGGGACAAGCACAGATACGCAGTATTTT
v_call: TRBV4-2; j_call: TRBJ2-1; clone_size: few; d_call: TRBD2; cdr3_aa: CASSQGGAGYNEQFF; cdr3_nt: TGTGCCAGCAGCCAAGGGGGAGCGGGGTACAATGAGCAGTTCTTC
v_call: TRBV7-2; j_call: TRBJ2-1; clone_size: few; d_call: TRBD1; cdr3_aa: CASSAGQAYNEQFF; cdr3_nt: TGTGCCAGCAGCGCGGGACAGGCGTACAATGAGCAGTTCTTC
v_call: TRBV30; j_call: TRBJ2-1; clone_size: .; d_call: TRBD1; cdr3_aa: CARPPDRGGGEQFF; cdr3_nt: TGTGCTAGGCCACCGGACAGGGGTGGAGGTGAGCAGTTCTTC
v_call: TRBV6-1; j_call: TRBJ2-7; clone_size: .; d_call: .; cdr3_aa: CASSGRDISYEQYF; cdr3_nt: TGTGCCAGCAGTGGCCGGGACATCTCCTACGAGCAGTACTTC
v_call: TRBV6-5; j_call: TRBJ2-2; clone_size: .; d_call: .; cdr3_aa: CASTSETIHPGRLFF; cdr3_nt: TGTGCCAGCACCTCCGAGACTATACACCCCGGCAGGCTGTTTTTT
v_call: TRBV7-6; j_call: TRBJ2-2; clone_size: many; d_call: .; cdr3_aa: CASSLETPGELFF; cdr3_nt: TGTGCCAGCAGCTTAGAGACACCCGGGGAGCTGTTTTTT
v_call: TRBV27; j_call: TRBJ2-1; clone_size: few; d_call: TRBD1; cdr3_aa: CASSGAGTGHNEQFF; cdr3_nt: TGTGCCAGCAGTGGAGCCGGGACAGGACACAATGAGCAGTTCTTC
v_call: TRBV6-1; j_call: TRBJ2-1; clone_size: .; d_call: .; cdr3_aa: CASVLSSYNEQFF; cdr3_nt: TGTGCCAGCGTTCTGAGCTCCTACAATGAGCAGTTCTTC
v_call: TRBV7-2; j_call: TRBJ1-5; clone_size: .; d_call: .; cdr3_aa: CASSLGSRLNQPQHF; cdr3_nt: TGTGCCAGCAGCTTAGGGAGCCGGCTAAATCAGCCCCAGCATTTT
v_call: TRBV29-1; j_call: TRBJ2-7; clone_size: .; d_call: .; cdr3_aa: CSVVRGGSSYEQYF; cdr3_nt: TGCAGCGTTGTAAGGGGGGGGTCTAGCTACGAGCAGTACTTC
v_call: TRBV30; j_call: TRBJ2-3; clone_size: few; d_call: TRBD1; cdr3_aa: CAWSTPTGVLTDTQYF; cdr3_nt: TGTGCCTGGAGTACCCCTACAGGGGTTTTGACAGATACGCAGTATTTT
v_call: TRBV28; j_call: TRBJ2-3; clone_size: .; d_call: .; cdr3_aa: CASSLLVGGASTDTQYF; cdr3_nt: TGTGCCAGCAGTTTATTGGTTGGGGGGGCGAGCACAGATACGCAGTATTTT
v_call: TRBV11-3; j_call: TRBJ1-1; clone_size: .; d_call: TRBD1; cdr3_aa: CASSLEDRGGLNTEAFF; cdr3_nt: TGTGCCAGCAGCTTAGAGGACAGGGGGGGGTTGAACACTGAAGCTTTCTTT
v_call: TRBV2; j_call: TRBJ1-2; clone_size: few; d_call: .; cdr3_aa: CASSEGRNYGYTF; cdr3_nt: TGTGCCAGCAGTGAAGGCAGAAACTATGGCTACACCTTC
v_call: TRBV9; j_call: TRBJ2-7; clone_size: .; d_call: .; cdr3_aa: CASSVGGSAYEQYF; cdr3_nt: TGTGCCAGCAGCGTAGGAGGGTCCGCCTACGAGCAGTACTTC
v_call: TRBV27; j_call: TRBJ1-2; clone_size: few; d_call: .; cdr3_aa: CASSFRQGYGYTF; cdr3_nt: TGTGCCAGCAGTTTTAGGCAGGGGTATGGCTACACCTTC
v_call: TRBV19; j_call: TRBJ1-1; clone_size: .; d_call: .; cdr3_aa: CASSIGQGGTEAFF; cdr3_nt: TGTGCCAGTAGTATCGGCCAGGGAGGGACTGAAGCTTTCTTT
v_call: TRBV18; j_call: TRBJ1-2; clone_size: .; d_call: .; cdr3_aa: CASSRGTDRIYNYGYTF; cdr3_nt: TGTGCCAGCTCACGCGGGACGGATCGAATCTATAACTATGGCTACACCTTC
v_call: TRBV28; j_call: TRBJ1-1; clone_size: .; d_call: .; cdr3_aa: CASSFRDTEAFF; cdr3_nt: TGTGCCAGCAGTTTCAGGGACACTGAAGCTTTCTTT
v_call: TRBV6-1; j_call: TRBJ2-1; clone_size: few; d_call: TRBD2; cdr3_aa: CASSPGLGPYNEQFF; cdr3_nt: TGTGCCAGCAGCCCGGGACTAGGGCCCTACAATGAGCAGTTCTTC
v_call: TRBV13; j_call: TRBJ1-2; clone_size: .; d_call: .; cdr3_aa: CASSPSLSYGYTF; cdr3_nt: TGTGCCAGCAGCCCGAGTTTATCCTATGGCTACACCTTC
v_call: TRBV6-1; j_call: TRBJ1-5; clone_size: few; d_call: .; cdr3_aa: CASSETGDQPQHF; cdr3_nt: TGTGCCAGCAGTGAGACAGGCGATCAGCCCCAGCATTTT
v_call: TRBV19; j_call: TRBJ2-2; clone_size: few; d_call: .; cdr3_aa: CASTSVHSGAGTGELFF; cdr3_nt: .
v_call: TRBV7-8; j_call: TRBJ2-5; clone_size: .; d_call: TRBD1; cdr3_aa: CASSWSLGAQGDQYF; cdr3_nt: TGTGCCAGCAGCTGGAGTTTAGGAGCTCAGGGGGACCAGTACTTC
v_call: TRBV6-5; j_call: TRBJ2-7; clone_size: few; d_call: TRBD1; cdr3_aa: CASRPPGGFYEQYF; cdr3_nt: TGTGCCAGCAGACCGCCAGGGGGCTTCTACGAGCAGTACTTC
v_call: TRBV10-3; j_call: TRBJ1-2; clone_size: .; d_call: TRBD1; cdr3_aa: CAISEWGTGDVNYGYTF; cdr3_nt: TGTGCCATCAGTGAATGGGGGACAGGCGACGTTAACTATGGCTACACCTTC
v_call: TRBV25-1; j_call: TRBJ2-2; clone_size: .; d_call: .; cdr3_aa: CASSAQIEATGELFF; cdr3_nt: TGTGCCAGCAGTGCGCAGATCGAGGCCACCGGGGAGCTGTTTTTT
v_call: TRBV10-1; j_call: TRBJ2-3; clone_size: few; d_call: TRBD2; cdr3_aa: CASSGDYLSTDTQYF; cdr3_nt: TGCGCCAGCAGTGGGGACTACCTGAGCACAGATACGCAGTATTTT
v_call: TRBV10-3; j_call: TRBJ1-1; clone_size: .; d_call: .; cdr3_aa: CAISEPNGGTEAFF; cdr3_nt: TGTGCCATCAGTGAGCCTAACGGGGGCACTGAAGCTTTCTTT
v_call: TRBV5-1; j_call: TRBJ2-7; clone_size: few; d_call: .; cdr3_aa: CASSLSTYEQYF; cdr3_nt: TGCGCCAGCAGCTTGAGCACCTACGAGCAGTACTTC
v_call: TRBV5-6; j_call: TRBJ2-3; clone_size: .; d_call: .; cdr3_aa: CASSLSGGRGSTDTQYF; cdr3_nt: TGTGCCAGCAGCTTGTCTGGGGGCCGTGGTAGCACAGATACGCAGTATTTT
v_call: TRBV5-1; j_call: TRBJ2-5; clone_size: few; d_call: TRBD2; cdr3_aa: CASSLDGGRAQETQYF; cdr3_nt: TGCGCCAGCAGCTTGGACGGCGGGAGGGCCCAAGAGACCCAGTACTTC
v_call: TRBV2; j_call: TRBJ2-2; clone_size: .; d_call: TRBD1; cdr3_aa: CASSLGGNTGELFF; cdr3_nt: TGTGCCAGCAGCCTAGGGGGCAACACCGGGGAGCTGTTTTTT
v_call: TRBV28; j_call: TRBJ1-2; clone_size: .; d_call: .; cdr3_aa: CASNVSGRHYGYTF; cdr3_nt: TGTGCCAGCAACGTGTCAGGGCGTCACTATGGCTACACCTTC
v_call: TRBV12-1; j_call: TRBJ1-5; clone_size: few; d_call: .; cdr3_aa: CASSFRLTNQPQHF; cdr3_nt: TGTGCCAGCAGCTTCCGACTGACCAATCAGCCCCAGCATTTT
v_call: TRBV11-2; j_call: TRBJ2-1; clone_size: .; d_call: TRBD2; cdr3_aa: CASSPPGTNYNEQFF; cdr3_nt: TGTGCCAGCAGCCCTCCCGGGACTAACTACAATGAGCAGTTCTTC
v_call: TRBV4-2; j_call: TRBJ1-2; clone_size: few; d_call: .; cdr3_aa: CASSQDLRGANYGYTF; cdr3_nt: TGTGCCAGCAGCCAAGATTTAAGAGGAGCTAACTATGGCTACACCTTC
v_call: TRBV30; j_call: TRBJ1-4; clone_size: few; d_call: .; cdr3_aa: CAWNRDNEKLFF; cdr3_nt: TGTGCCTGGAACAGAGATAATGAAAAACTGTTTTTT
v_call: TRBV7-9; j_call: TRBJ1-2; clone_size: .; d_call: TRBD1; cdr3_aa: CASSFSTGANYGYTF; cdr3_nt: TGTGCCAGCAGTTTCTCGACAGGGGCTAACTATGGCTACACCTTC
v_call: TRBV13; j_call: TRBJ1-2; clone_size: few; d_call: .; cdr3_aa: CATSTASTPGDGYTF; cdr3_nt: TGTGCCACGTCGACAGCCTCCACCCCTGGGGATGGCTACACCTTC
v_call: TRBV6-5; j_call: TRBJ1-1; clone_size: few; d_call: TRBD1; cdr3_aa: CASSYDRGANTEAFF; cdr3_nt: TGTGCCAGCAGTTACGACAGGGGGGCCAACACTGAAGCTTTCTTT
v_call: TRBV5-1; j_call: TRBJ2-5; clone_size: .; d_call: .; cdr3_aa: CASSQARGWRQETQYF; cdr3_nt: TGCGCCAGCAGCCAAGCCCGGGGTTGGCGTCAAGAGACCCAGTACTTC
v_call: TRBV6-5; j_call: TRBJ2-7; clone_size: few; d_call: TRBD1; cdr3_aa: CASNGQGLSYEQYF; cdr3_nt: TGTGCCAGCAACGGACAGGGCCTTTCCTACGAGCAGTACTTC
v_call: TRBV6-5; j_call: TRBJ2-2; clone_size: .; d_call: .; cdr3_aa: CASSYDRAGELFF; cdr3_nt: TGTGCCAGCAGTTACGACAGAGCCGGGGAGCTGTTTTTT
v_call: TRBV7-8; j_call: TRBJ2-2; clone_size: few; d_call: .; cdr3_aa: CASSPRRLTGELFF; cdr3_nt: TGTGCCAGCAGCCCACGGAGGTTGACCGGGGAGCTGTTTTTT
v_call: TRBV18; j_call: TRBJ1-2; clone_size: few; d_call: .; cdr3_aa: CASSPQPTDSYGYTF; cdr3_nt: TGTGCCAGCTCACCCCAACCCACGGACAGCTATGGCTACACCTTC